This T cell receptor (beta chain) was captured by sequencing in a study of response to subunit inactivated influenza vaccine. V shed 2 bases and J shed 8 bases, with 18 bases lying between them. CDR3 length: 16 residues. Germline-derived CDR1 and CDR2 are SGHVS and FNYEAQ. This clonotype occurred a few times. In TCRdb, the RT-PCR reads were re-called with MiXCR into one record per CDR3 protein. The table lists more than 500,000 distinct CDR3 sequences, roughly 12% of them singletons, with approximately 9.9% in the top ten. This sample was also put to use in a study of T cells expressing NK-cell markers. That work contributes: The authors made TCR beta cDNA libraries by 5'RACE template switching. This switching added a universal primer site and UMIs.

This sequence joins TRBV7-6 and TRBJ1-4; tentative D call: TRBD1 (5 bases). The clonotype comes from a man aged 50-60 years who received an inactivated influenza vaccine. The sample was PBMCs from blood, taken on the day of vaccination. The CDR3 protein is CASSLSPGGVQEKLFF. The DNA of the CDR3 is TGTGCCAGCAGCTTATCCCCGGGGGGGGTACAGGAAAAACTGTTTTTT.